This T cell receptor (beta chain) comes out of a study of CD8+ T cells in alopecia areata. Study background: Tofacitinib was taken orally by treated patients, and the dose was 5 to 10 mg twice daily.

This CDR3 is built from 16 residues. Germline V gene data show CDR1 as SGDLS and CDR2 as YYNGEE. V lost 4 bases and J 3 bases, leaving 17 bases between the germline ends. Collection of lesional scalp punch biopsies and peripheral blood was performed in alopecia areata patients. PBMCs were stained for CD3, CD4 and CD8, and CD4+ and CD8+ T cells were sorted. Points from the study as a whole: Across lesional scalp, and particularly alopecia totalis/universalis, clonality surpassed that of normal scalp.

A word on this clone: Its target is not known.

Investigators isolated RNA and reverse transcribed it into cDNA to act as the sequencing template. Measured with immunoSEQ multiplex PCR; TCRdb has only the in-frame clones, and not every one. The table shows around 130,000 clones, with roughly 61% occurring only once. V is TRBV9 and J is TRBJ2-1, with D unresolved. This sample comprised CD4+ T cells sorted from blood, obtained at week 0. The TCR originated in a human donor with alopecia areata. DNA for the CDR3: TGTGCCAGCAGCCCTAGAGTGGATCGCTACTACAATGAGCAGTTCTTC. Amino acids: CASSPRVDRYYNEQFF.